What follows are 30 T cell receptor beta chains derived from one specimen sequenced in a study of blood T cells in healthy people across ages. A second PCR, run for about 6 to 11 cycles, used a sample-barcoded 5' primer plus a J-beta primer mix. TCRdb re-called the 5' RACE reads with MiXCR, one entry per CDR3 protein. Of more than 750,000 distinct CDR3 sequences listed, almost 30% were seen once; the top ten hold around 9.6%. This sample was shared with a second study, whose subject was T cells of mothers and their children.

The sample taken for sequencing was blood. The source is a woman aged 35 to 49 in good health.

This clonotype has only a few counts. This rearrangement joins TRBV20-1 to TRBJ2-1, with 9 bases aligning to TRBD2. CDR3 length equals 17 residues. The V gene's germline CDR1 is DFQATT and CDR2 SNEGSKA (reference sequence). V lost 6 bases, J lost 2 bases, and 14 bases stayed unmatched. For the CDR3, the DNA is TGCAGTGCCCCCGAGGCGGGGGGGCCCAGCACCTACAATGAGCAGTTCTTC. Protein sequence: CSAPEAGGPSTYNEQFF.

This sequence joins TRBV18 and TRBJ1-2; D gene ambiguous. The V gene's germline CDR1 is KGHSH and CDR2 LQKENI. Deletions cut 1 base from V and 6 bases from J, with 12 bases between. The CDR3 has 14 amino acids. The CDR3 DNA reads TGTGCCAGCTCACCACGGATCGAGGATCATGGCTACACCTTC. Translating it yields CASSPRIEDHGYTF.

The V call is TRBV6-1, the J call TRBJ2-7, with a possible D match to TRBD1 (6 bases). The germline gives CDR1 MNHNS, CDR2 SASEGT. This CDR3 region has 13 residues. V lost 5 bases, J lost 3 bases, and 11 bases lay in between. The CDR3 nucleotides read TGTGCCAGCAGTACTGGACAGAACTACGAGCAGTACTTC. This gives the protein CASSTGQNYEQYF.

This clonotype was detected many times. The rearrangement uses TRBV5-1 and TRBJ1-2; 7 bases map to TRBD1. CDR3 size: 14 residues. Germline V gene data show CDR1 as SGHRS and CDR2 as YFSETQ. V dropped 4 bases and J dropped 6; count of bases not matched to a gene: 9. The CDR3 DNA reads TGCGCCAGCAGCCTTAGGGGCGACAGGGATGGCTACACCTTC. As protein: CASSLRGDRDGYTF. Together with reference TRBV5-1 and TRBJ1-2, the CDR3 gives the full variable domain: KAGVTQTPRYLIKTRGQQVTLSCSPISGHRSVSWYQQTPGQGLQFLFEYFSETQRNKGNFPGRFSGRQFSNSRSEMNVSTLELGDSALYLCASSLRGDRDGYTFGSGTRLTVV.

This clonotype was recorded at least ten times. CDR3 in amino acids: CSARSRGTSGNQPQHF. Here the CDR3 DNA reads TGCAGTGCTAGAAGCCGTGGGACGTCAGGCAATCAGCCCCAGCATTTT. V and J are TRBV20-1 and TRBJ1-5, with D possibly TRBD1 on 5 matching bases. The CDR3 is 16 amino acids. V lost 2 bases and J 2 bases, leaving 16 bases between the germline ends. Germline V lookup: CDR1 DFQATT, CDR2 SNEGSKA (reference sequence).

This chain joins TRBV29-1 and TRBJ2-7; D ambiguous. Germline CDR1 is SQVTM and CDR2 is ANQGSEA. CDR3 size: 13 residues. Trimming left V 7 bases short and J 0 bases short, with 13 bases between. The CDR3 protein is CSAGRPGSYEQYF. The CDR3 DNA reads as TGCAGCGCCGGGCGGCCTGGCTCCTACGAGCAGTACTTC.

This clonotype was seen many times. The chain is built from TRBV4-1 and TRBJ2-7; the D is unclear. This CDR3 region has 16 residues. With 1 base removed from V and 0 bases from J, the gap between germline ends came to 13 bases. Germline V gene sequence: CDR1 MGHRA, CDR2 YSYEKL. The CDR3 loop is CASSQGSVRDSYEQYF. DNA of the CDR3: TGCGCCAGCAGCCAAGGCAGCGTAAGGGACTCCTACGAGCAGTACTTC.

This chain connects TRBV20-1 to TRBJ2-5, with 7 bases lining up with TRBD1. Losses at the gene ends were 6 bases for V and 5 bases for J; bases not matched to a gene: 9. This CDR3 is built from 13 residues. CDR1 is DFQATT and CDR2 is SNEGSKA in the germline V gene (reference sequence). This CDR3 is CSATGVLVETQYF. CDR3 DNA sequence: TGCAGTGCCACAGGGGTATTAGTGGAGACCCAGTACTTC.

The chain recombines TRBV5-1 with TRBJ2-5; D may be TRBD1 or TRBD2 (5 bases each). The CDR3 spans 13 residues. Trimming took off 6 bases at V and 5 bases at J, with 14 bases between the two ends. Germline CDR1 reads SGHRS; CDR2 reads YFSETQ. The CDR3 bases are TGCGCCAGCACCGGGGCGCCCACGGAGACCCAGTACTTC. Protein: CASTGAPTETQYF.

This clonotype has only one observation. The conserved phenylalanine or tryptophan normally closing the CDR3 is absent here, so this likely arose from a read error. The chain recombines TRBV3-1 with TRBJ2-7; D might be TRBD2 (6 bases). V was trimmed by 4 bases and J by 2 bases, leaving 12 bases between them. This CDR3 has 14 residues. CDR1 is LGHDT and CDR2 is YNNKEL in the germline V gene (reference sequence). CDR3 amino acids: CASSRGERAYEQYG. Written as DNA, the CDR3 is TGTGCCAGCAGCCGCGGGGAGCGGGCCTACGAGCAGTACGGC.

Regarding this clonotype: Its ends do not fully match the called genes, so a read error is possible. This chain links TRBV5-6 with TRBJ1-2, with TRBD1 identical over 8 bases. CDR3 length: 15 residues. The germline gives CDR1 SGHDT, CDR2 YYEEEE. The CDR3: CACSLVDRERSGYTF. The CDR3 bases are TGTGCCTGCAGCTTGGTGGACAGGGAGCGTAGTGGCTACACCTTC.

This clonotype was seen only once. V gene TRBV5-1 combines with J gene TRBJ2-4, with D possibly matching TRBD1 (7 bases). Trimming left V 0 bases short and J 3 bases short, with 13 bases between. Looked up from germline, CDR1 is SGHRS and CDR2 is YFSETQ. The CDR3 runs 16 residues. This CDR3 is CASSLGSGGGKNIQYF. CDR3 in DNA: TGCGCCAGCAGCTTGGGCTCAGGGGGAGGCAAAAACATTCAGTACTTC.

In its sample, this clonotype was seen a few times. The chain combines TRBV12-5 with TRBJ2-3; 10 bases agree with TRBD2. The trim removed 1 base at V and 5 bases at J, leaving 6 bases unmatched. The germline gives CDR1 LGHNT, CDR2 FRNRAP. This CDR3 region has 16 residues. The CDR3 DNA reads TGTGCTAGTGGTTTGGGTACTAGCGGGGTTGGAGATACGCAGTATTTT. It encodes CASGLGTSGVGDTQYF.

The rearrangement uses TRBV7-6 and TRBJ1-3, with D tentatively TRBD1 (6 bases). This CDR3 is built from 18 residues. The V gene lost 5 bases and the J gene lost 0 bases, with 20 bases spanning the gap. Germline V gene sequence: CDR1 SGHVS, CDR2 FNYEAQ. The chain's CDR3 is CASSRQTGATYSGNTIYF. CDR3 coding DNA: TGTGCCAGCAGCCGCCAGACAGGCGCGACCTACTCTGGAAACACCATATATTTT.

The genes are TRBV5-1 and TRBJ2-3, with 8 bases that match TRBD2. This CDR3 has 16 amino acids. With 4 bases clipped from V and 8 bases from J, the junction kept 15 bases outside the gene matches. Germline loops: CDR1 SGHRS, CDR2 YFSETQ. The CDR3 reads CASSGQGLDPGGTQYF. DNA of the CDR3: TGCGCCAGCAGCGGCCAGGGACTAGATCCCGGTGGTACGCAGTATTTT.

This clonotype was seen a handful of times. The gene calls are TRBV6-1 and TRBJ1-5; TRBD1 might be the D (5 bases). The germline V and J ends were trimmed by 6 bases and 3 bases, with 12 bases remaining between them. This CDR3 is built from 14 residues. Germline V gives CDR1 MNHNS, CDR2 SASEGT. CDR3 region: CASRTGVLNQPQHF. As DNA, the CDR3 is TGTGCCAGCAGGACGGGGGTTCTCAATCAGCCCCAGCATTTT.

As concerns this clonotype: A much larger clone is a single base away; this may be a read error. The V call is TRBV12-3 or TRBV12-4, the J call TRBJ2-7, with unresolved D. V lost 1 base and J 0 bases, leaving 10 bases between the germline ends. The CDR3 sequence is 15 residues long. CDR3 residues: CASSLGRPNSYEQYF. CDR3 nucleotide sequence: TGTGCCAGCAGTTTAGGACGGCCGAACTCCTACGAGCAGTACTTC.

This chain uses TRBV29-1 with TRBJ2-3; D is unclear. The V end was cut by 4 bases, the J end by 1 base, with 12 bases between. The germline CDR1 and CDR2 sequences are SQVTM and ANQGSEA. CDR3 length equals 14 residues. This CDR3 is CSVGAQWGTDTQYF. The CDR3 region has the DNA TGCAGCGTTGGGGCCCAGTGGGGCACAGATACGCAGTATTTT.

In the case of this clonotype: One end of the junction is discordant with germline, which a read error may explain. The chain has TRBV29-1 and TRBJ2-5, with a weak D call TRBD1 (6 bases). This CDR3 comprises 12 residues. Germline V CDR1 and CDR2: SQVTM, ANQGSEA. CDR3 loop: CSVVRGQEAQYF. DNA for the CDR3: TGCAGCGTTGTAAGGGGACAAGAGGCCCAGTACTTC.

This clonotype was seen once. This sequence may be a read error, since a much larger clone differs from it by one base. The chain carries TRBV27 and TRBJ1-5; a possible D gene is TRBD1 (5 bases). There are 13 residues in the CDR3. The V end lost 8 bases, the J end lost 2 bases, and 10 bases lay between the germline ends. Germline V gene lookup returns CDR1 MNHEY and CDR2 SMNVEV (reference sequence). This CDR3 is CASGKGGNQPQHF. DNA for the CDR3: TGTGCCAGCGGCAAAGGGGGCAATCAGCCCCAGCATTTT.

This clonotype was seen at least ten times. Written as DNA, the CDR3 is TGTGCCAGCAGCACCGCCTTGGGACTTTACAATGAGCAGTTCTTC. Translating gives CASSTALGLYNEQFF. The J gene is TRBJ2-1, the V gene TRBV7-2; TRBD2 is a possible D gene (6 bases). V lost 5 bases and J 4 bases, leaving 15 bases between the germline ends. The germline V gene encodes CDR1 SGHTA and CDR2 FQGNSA. This CDR3 has 15 amino acids.

This clonotype was detected ten times or more. The chain uses TRBV5-1 and TRBJ2-1; D not certain. Germline V CDR1 and CDR2: SGHRS, YFSETQ. This CDR3 spans 11 amino acids. The V and J ends lost 5 bases and 10 bases respectively, with 10 bases between them. The CDR3, as DNA: TGCGCCAGCAGAGTCTCGGTAGAGCAGTTCTTC. It yields the protein CASRVSVEQFF.

This clonotype was detected ten times or more. This chain joins TRBV11-2 and TRBJ2-1; D unclear. With 1 base removed from V and 8 bases from J, the gap between germline ends came to 6 bases. Germline V gene lookup returns CDR1 SGHAT and CDR2 FQNNGV. The CDR3 spans 12 residues. CDR3 sequence reads: CASSLGVDEQFF. Written as DNA, the CDR3 is TGTGCCAGCAGCTTAGGCGTAGATGAGCAGTTCTTC.

The chain has TRBV5-5 and TRBJ1-2, with D unresolved. Germline V gene sequence: CDR1 SGHKS, CDR2 YYEKEE (reference sequence). The CDR3 is 15 amino acids. V was cut by 0 bases and J by 0 bases, with 9 bases left in between. The CDR3 here is CASSLDLAANYGYTF. DNA of the CDR3: TGTGCCAGCAGCTTGGATCTGGCGGCTAACTATGGCTACACCTTC.

V and J are TRBV20-1 and TRBJ2-5; no clear D. Trimming removed 3 bases at V and 11 bases at J, with 22 bases between. Germline V gene data show CDR1 as DFQATT and CDR2 as SNEGSKA (reference sequence). There are 14 residues in the CDR3. CDR3 nucleotides: TGCAGTGCTAGTATTGGTGGGGTCAACAATGAGCAGTACTTC. Translated: CSASIGGVNNEQYF.

This clonotype was seen a few times. The chain couples TRBV6-6 to TRBJ1-2, with TRBD1 identical over 7 bases. V shed 2 bases and J 4 bases; nucleotides not matched to a gene: 7. Germline loops: CDR1 MNHNY, CDR2 SVGAGI (reference sequence). The CDR3 runs 15 residues. CDR3 sequence (DNA): TGTGCCAGCAGTTACCCGGGACAGCTTACCTATGGCTACACCTTC. Protein sequence: CASSYPGQLTYGYTF.

This clonotype was found a few times. The chain recombines TRBV7-9 with TRBJ1-4; TRBD1 matches at 10 bases. The CDR3 length is 15 residues. Germline loops: CDR1 SEHNR, CDR2 FQNEAQ (reference sequence). The ends lost 5 bases at V and 6 bases at J; junction bases unmatched: 6. The CDR3 spells CASSRRQGADEKLFF. The CDR3 DNA reads as TGTGCCAGCAGCCGCAGACAGGGGGCAGATGAAAAACTGTTTTTT. Looking up the rest from reference TRBV7-9 and TRBJ1-4 gives the full variable domain: DTGVSQNPRHKITKRGQNVTFRCDPISEHNRLYWYRQTLGQGPEFLTYFQNEAQLEKSRLLSDRFSAERPKGSFSTLEIQRTEQGDSAMYLCASSRRQGADEKLFFGSGTQLSVL.

In this sample, this clonotype turned up a few times. CDR3 bases: TGTGCCAGCAGCTCCCAGGGGTCCACTGTAGTGACTGAAGCTTTCTTT. Translated, it gives CASSSQGSTVVTEAFF. The chain links TRBV5-5 to TRBJ1-1; D is perhaps TRBD1 (6 bases). CDR3 length: 16 residues. The germline CDR1 and CDR2 sequences are SGHKS and YYEKEE (reference sequence). Trimming shortened V by 3 bases and J by 5 bases, and 20 bases separated the two germline ends.

Ten or more counts support this clonotype. The chain carries TRBV27 and TRBJ1-5, with 7 bases aligning to TRBD1. Germline V lookup: CDR1 MNHEY, CDR2 SMNVEV (reference sequence). V shed 4 bases and J 3 bases; nucleotides not matched to a gene: 9. This CDR3 has 16 amino acids. The DNA for the CDR3 is TGTGCCAGCAGTTACAGGGGAGGGGGTTACAATCAGCCCCAGCATTTT. This gives the protein CASSYRGGGYNQPQHF.

Worth noting for this clonotype: This may be a read error: a much more frequent sequence differs by one nucleotide. This chain uses TRBV7-2 with TRBJ2-7, with no clear D. There are 15 residues in the CDR3. CDR1 is SGHTA, CDR2 FQGNSA, per germline. The CDR3 region is CASSLRPTGGYERYF. For the CDR3, the DNA is TGTGCCAGCAGCTTACGCCCCACGGGTGGCTACGAGCGGTACTTC.